Below, 13 T cell receptor beta chains from the same sample are listed, as sequenced in a study of CD4 T cells in relation to SARS-CoV-2 and coronaviruses. Their specific antigens are unknown. Libraries were prepared by immunoSEQ multiplex PCR; TCRdb keeps only in-frame clonotypes and omits some of them. The sample has around 35,000 clones, approximately 86% seen once. Sequencing was performed on naive CD4+ T cells from PBMCs, cultured in vitro. As to subset: naive CD4+ T cells isolated by negative enrichment. Receptors originate from an adult with COVID-19.

The rearrangement joins TRBV5-6 to TRBJ2-5; TRBD1 matches 7 bases. There are 15 residues in the CDR3. Germline V gene data show CDR1 as SGHDT and CDR2 as YYEEEE. With V trimmed by 4 bases and J by 5 bases, 11 bases remained unmatched. CDR3 region: CASSLSTGILETQYF. The CDR3 DNA follows: TGTGCCAGCAGCCTTTCGACAGGGATCCTGGAGACCCAGTACTTC.

The chain joins TRBV5-6 to TRBJ1-5, with unresolved D. CDR1 is SGHDT, CDR2 YYEEEE, per germline. The length of the CDR3 is 14 residues. Deletions cut 4 bases from V and 7 bases from J, with 15 bases between. The CDR3 region has the DNA TGTGCCAGCAGCACCGCGAGCGACGAACAGCCCCAGCATTTT. Translation: CASSTASDEQPQHF.

The J gene is TRBJ1-5, the V gene TRBV20-1, with D possibly being TRBD1 (5 bases). V was trimmed by 6 bases and J by 6 bases, leaving 6 bases between them. Germline V gene lookup returns CDR1 DFQATT and CDR2 SNEGSKA (reference sequence). CDR3 length: 10 amino acids. CDR3 DNA sequence: TGCAGTGCAAGGGGTCAGCCCCAGCATTTT. Translating gives CSARGQPQHF.

This chain uses TRBV12-3 or TRBV12-4 with TRBJ2-5; D gene ambiguous. The CDR3 totals 10 residues. Trimming stripped 4 bases from V and 4 bases from J, with 1 base between. In DNA form, the CDR3 reads TGTGCCAGCAGTTCAGAGACCCAGTACTTC. Encoded protein: CASSSETQYF.

The chain couples TRBV6-5 to TRBJ1-1, with D possibly being TRBD1 (6 bases). This CDR3 spans 13 amino acids. The germline V gene encodes CDR1 MNHEY and CDR2 SVGAGI. The V end lost 6 bases, the J end lost 1 base, and 9 bases lay between the germline ends. CDR3 nucleotide sequence: TGTGCCAGCAGCGGGACACCGAACACTGAAGCTTTCTTT. Translation gives CASSGTPNTEAFF.

This chain uses TRBV4-2 with TRBJ2-7, with 10 bases that match TRBD2. This CDR3 spans 15 amino acids. The germline gives CDR1 LGHNA, CDR2 YNFKEQ. The ends lost 5 bases at V and 6 bases at J; junction bases unmatched: 10. CDR3 sequence: CASSFQAGGPGEQYF. The CDR3 DNA is TGTGCCAGCAGCTTTCAAGCGGGAGGGCCTGGCGAGCAGTACTTC.

J is TRBJ1-1 and V is TRBV7-3; perhaps TRBD1 as D (5 bases). CDR3 size: 13 residues. CDR1 and CDR2 (germline): SGHTA, FQGTGA. V was trimmed by 5 bases and J by 7 bases, leaving 14 bases between them. The CDR3 region has the DNA TGTGCCAGCAGCCCCGGGGGGATTGTTGAAGCTTTCTTT. It specifies CASSPGGIVEAFF.

The CDR3 nucleotides read TGTGCCAGCAGACGACAGCACCAAGAGACCCAGTACTTC. This encodes CASRRQHQETQYF. This rearrangement joins TRBV27 to TRBJ2-5, with D possibly TRBD1 on 5 matching bases. The length of the CDR3 is 13 residues. Looked up from germline, CDR1 is MNHEY and CDR2 is SMNVEV (reference sequence). V dropped 6 bases and J dropped 0 bases, with 8 bases sitting between them.

This rearrangement joins TRBV3-1 (or the pseudogene TRBV3-2) to TRBJ2-3, with D uncertain. V lost 3 bases, J lost 2 bases, and 6 bases lay in between. Germline V gene data show CDR1 as LGHDT and CDR2 as YNNKEL (reference sequence). The CDR3 sequence is 13 residues long. This chain's CDR3 is CASSQANTDTQYF. CDR3 DNA sequence: TGTGCCAGCAGCCAGGCGAACACAGATACGCAGTATTTT.

The chain uses TRBV28 and TRBJ1-1; 7 bases agree with TRBD1. The germline CDR1 and CDR2 sequences are MDHEN and SYDVKM. CDR3 length equals 14 residues. J lost 5 bases, V lost 5 bases, and 8 bases had no gene match. CDR3 region: CASSIGTEGTEAFF. Written as DNA, the CDR3 is TGTGCCAGCAGTATTGGGACAGAGGGTACTGAAGCTTTCTTT.

The V gene is TRBV29-1, the J gene TRBJ1-2, with D perhaps TRBD1 (5 bases). The CDR3 extends over 14 amino acids. V gave up 3 bases and J gave up 7 bases, with 18 bases separating them. Germline CDR1 SQVTM, CDR2 ANQGSEA. CDR3 loop: CSVEAQGRDFGYTF. CDR3 bases: TGCAGCGTTGAGGCCCAGGGAAGGGATTTTGGCTACACCTTC.

The J gene is TRBJ2-1, the V gene TRBV19, with D perhaps TRBD1 (6 bases). Germline CDR1 is LNHDA and CDR2 is SQIVND (reference sequence). V lost 5 bases and J 7 bases, leaving 18 bases between the germline ends. The CDR3 runs to 15 residues. The CDR3 loop reads CASSEGERPRNEQFF. CDR3 DNA sequence: TGTGCCAGTAGTGAGGGGGAAAGGCCTCGGAATGAGCAGTTCTTC.

The gene calls are TRBV18 and TRBJ2-7, with D uncertain. Germline CDR1 and CDR2: KGHSH and LQKENI. The CDR3 is 15 amino acids. The V gene lost 0 bases and the J gene lost 0 bases, with 9 bases spanning the gap. CDR3 coding DNA: TGTGCCAGCTCACCACCATCCCTCAGCTCCTACGAGCAGTACTTC. This sequence encodes CASSPPSLSSYEQYF.